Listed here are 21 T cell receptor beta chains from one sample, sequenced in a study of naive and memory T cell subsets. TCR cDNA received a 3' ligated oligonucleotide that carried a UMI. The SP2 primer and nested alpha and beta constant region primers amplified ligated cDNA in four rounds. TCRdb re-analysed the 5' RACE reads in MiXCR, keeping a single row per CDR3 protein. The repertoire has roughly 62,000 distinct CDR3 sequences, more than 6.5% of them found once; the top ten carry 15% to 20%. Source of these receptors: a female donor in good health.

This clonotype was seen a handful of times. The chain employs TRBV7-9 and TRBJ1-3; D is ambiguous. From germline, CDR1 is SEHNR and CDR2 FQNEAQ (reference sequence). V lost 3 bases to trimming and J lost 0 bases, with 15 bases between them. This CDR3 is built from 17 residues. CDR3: CASSFGELRDSGNTIYF. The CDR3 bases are TGTGCCAGCAGCTTTGGAGAGCTACGAGACTCTGGAAACACCATATATTTT.

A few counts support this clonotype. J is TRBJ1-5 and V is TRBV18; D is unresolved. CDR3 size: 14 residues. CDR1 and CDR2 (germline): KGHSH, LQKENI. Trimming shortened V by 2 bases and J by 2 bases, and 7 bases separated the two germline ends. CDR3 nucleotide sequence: TGTGCCAGCTCACCAAGCTCAGGCAATCAGCCCCAGCATTTT. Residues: CASSPSSGNQPQHF.

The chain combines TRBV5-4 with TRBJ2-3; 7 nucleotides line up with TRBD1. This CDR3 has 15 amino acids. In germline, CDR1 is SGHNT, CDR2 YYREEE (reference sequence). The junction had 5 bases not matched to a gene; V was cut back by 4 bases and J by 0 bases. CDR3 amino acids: CASSDGTASTDTQYF. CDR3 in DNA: TGTGCCAGCAGCGACGGGACAGCCAGCACAGATACGCAGTATTTT.

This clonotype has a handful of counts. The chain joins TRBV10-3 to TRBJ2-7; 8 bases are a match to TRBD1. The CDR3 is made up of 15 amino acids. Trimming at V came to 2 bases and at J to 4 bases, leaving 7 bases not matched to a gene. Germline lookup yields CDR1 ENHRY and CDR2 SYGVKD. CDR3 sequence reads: CAISEPDRGPYEQYF. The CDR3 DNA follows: TGTGCCATCAGTGAGCCCGACAGGGGCCCTTACGAGCAGTACTTC.

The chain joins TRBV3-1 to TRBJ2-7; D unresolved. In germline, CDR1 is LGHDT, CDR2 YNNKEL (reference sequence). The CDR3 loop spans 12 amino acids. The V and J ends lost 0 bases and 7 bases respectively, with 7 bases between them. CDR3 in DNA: TGTGCCAGCAGCCAAGATGGACGGGAGCAGTACTTC. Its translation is CASSQDGREQYF.

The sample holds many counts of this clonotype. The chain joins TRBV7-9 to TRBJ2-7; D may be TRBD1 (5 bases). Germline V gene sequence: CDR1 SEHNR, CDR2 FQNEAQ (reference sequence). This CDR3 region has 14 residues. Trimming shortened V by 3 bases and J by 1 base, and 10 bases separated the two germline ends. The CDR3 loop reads CASSLAGHSYEQYF. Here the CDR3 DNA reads TGTGCCAGCAGCTTGGCAGGACATTCCTACGAGCAGTACTTC.

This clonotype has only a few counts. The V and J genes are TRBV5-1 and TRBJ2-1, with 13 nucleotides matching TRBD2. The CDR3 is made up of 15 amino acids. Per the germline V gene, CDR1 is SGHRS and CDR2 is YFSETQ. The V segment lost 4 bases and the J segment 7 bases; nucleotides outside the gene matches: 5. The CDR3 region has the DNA TGCGCCAGCAGCGGTGGACTAGCGGGAGTAAATGAGCAGTTCTTC. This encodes CASSGGLAGVNEQFF.

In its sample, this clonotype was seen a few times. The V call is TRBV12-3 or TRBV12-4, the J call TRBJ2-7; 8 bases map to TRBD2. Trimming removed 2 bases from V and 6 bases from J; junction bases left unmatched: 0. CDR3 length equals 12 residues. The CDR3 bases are TGTGCCAGCAGTTTAAGCGGGAGCGAGCAGTACTTC. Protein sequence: CASSLSGSEQYF.

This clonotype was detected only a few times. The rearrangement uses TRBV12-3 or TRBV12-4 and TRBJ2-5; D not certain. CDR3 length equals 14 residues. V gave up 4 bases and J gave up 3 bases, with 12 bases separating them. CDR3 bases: TGTGCCAGCAGTTACGCGGATCTGAAAGAGACCCAGTACTTC. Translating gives CASSYADLKETQYF.

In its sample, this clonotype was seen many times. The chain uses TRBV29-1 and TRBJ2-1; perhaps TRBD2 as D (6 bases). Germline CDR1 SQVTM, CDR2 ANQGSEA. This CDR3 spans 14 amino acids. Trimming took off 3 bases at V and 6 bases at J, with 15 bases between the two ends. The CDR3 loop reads CSVDPGRSVNEQFF. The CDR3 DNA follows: TGCAGCGTTGACCCAGGGAGGTCGGTCAATGAGCAGTTCTTC.

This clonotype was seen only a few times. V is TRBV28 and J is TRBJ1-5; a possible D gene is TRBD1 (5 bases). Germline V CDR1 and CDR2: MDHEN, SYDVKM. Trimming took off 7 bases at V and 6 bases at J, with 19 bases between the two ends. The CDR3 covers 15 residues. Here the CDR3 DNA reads TGTGCCAGCAAACCGGGACTCCGAGGTACTCAGCCCCAGCATTTT. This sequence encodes CASKPGLRGTQPQHF.

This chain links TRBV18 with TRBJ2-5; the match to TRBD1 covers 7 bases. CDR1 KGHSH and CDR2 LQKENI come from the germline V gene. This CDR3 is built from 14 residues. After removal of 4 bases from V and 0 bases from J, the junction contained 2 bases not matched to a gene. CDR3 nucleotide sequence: TGTGCCAGCTCACGACAGGGCCACCAAGAGACCCAGTACTTC. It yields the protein CASSRQGHQETQYF.

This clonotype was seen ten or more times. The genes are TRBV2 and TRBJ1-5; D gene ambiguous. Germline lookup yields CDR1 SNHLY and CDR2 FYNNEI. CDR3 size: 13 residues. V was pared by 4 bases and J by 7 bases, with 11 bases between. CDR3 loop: CASSGVNGQPQHF. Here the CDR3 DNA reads TGTGCCAGCAGTGGAGTAAACGGGCAGCCCCAGCATTTT.

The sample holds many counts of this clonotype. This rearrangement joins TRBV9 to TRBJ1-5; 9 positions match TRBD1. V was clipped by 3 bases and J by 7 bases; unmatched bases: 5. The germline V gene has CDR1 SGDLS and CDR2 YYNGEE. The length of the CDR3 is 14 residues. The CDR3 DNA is TGTGCCAGCAGCGAGACAGGGGGAAACCAGCCCCAGCATTTT. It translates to CASSETGGNQPQHF.

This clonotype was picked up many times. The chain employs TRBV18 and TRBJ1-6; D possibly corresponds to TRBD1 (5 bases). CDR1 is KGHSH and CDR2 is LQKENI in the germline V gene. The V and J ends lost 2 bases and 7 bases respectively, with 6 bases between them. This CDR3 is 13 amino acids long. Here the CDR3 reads CASSPGDNSPLHF. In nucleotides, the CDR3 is TGTGCCAGCTCACCAGGGGACAATTCACCCCTCCACTTT.

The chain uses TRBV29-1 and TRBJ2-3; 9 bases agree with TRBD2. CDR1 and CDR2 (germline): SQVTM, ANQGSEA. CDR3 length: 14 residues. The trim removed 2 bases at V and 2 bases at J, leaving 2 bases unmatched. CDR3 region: CSVESGRLTDTQYF. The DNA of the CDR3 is TGCAGCGTTGAAAGCGGGAGGCTCACAGATACGCAGTATTTT.

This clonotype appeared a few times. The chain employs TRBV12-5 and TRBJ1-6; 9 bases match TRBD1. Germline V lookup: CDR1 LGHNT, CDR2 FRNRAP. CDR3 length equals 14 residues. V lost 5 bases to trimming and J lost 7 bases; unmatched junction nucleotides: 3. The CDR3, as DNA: TGTGCTAGTGGTGGCGGGACAGGGAATTCACCCCTCCACTTT. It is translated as CASGGGTGNSPLHF.

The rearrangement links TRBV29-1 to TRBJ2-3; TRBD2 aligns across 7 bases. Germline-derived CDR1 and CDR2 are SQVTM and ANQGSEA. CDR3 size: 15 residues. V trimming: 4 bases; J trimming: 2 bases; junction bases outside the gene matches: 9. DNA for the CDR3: TGCAGCGTTGGAAACTTGGCGGGAGTCACAGATACGCAGTATTTT. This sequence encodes CSVGNLAGVTDTQYF.

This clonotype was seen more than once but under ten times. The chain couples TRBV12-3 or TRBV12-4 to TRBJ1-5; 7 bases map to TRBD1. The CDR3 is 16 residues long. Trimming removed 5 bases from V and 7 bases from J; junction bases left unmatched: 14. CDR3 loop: CASSPGTAFGRQPQHF. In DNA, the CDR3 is TGTGCCAGCAGTCCAGGGACAGCATTTGGTCGCCAGCCCCAGCATTTT.

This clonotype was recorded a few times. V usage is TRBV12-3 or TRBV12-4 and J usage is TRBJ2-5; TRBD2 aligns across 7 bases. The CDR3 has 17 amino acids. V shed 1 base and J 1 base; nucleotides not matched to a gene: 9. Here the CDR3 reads CASSLETSYVTQETQYF. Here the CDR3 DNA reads TGTGCCAGCAGTTTAGAGACTAGCTATGTAACCCAAGAGACCCAGTACTTC.

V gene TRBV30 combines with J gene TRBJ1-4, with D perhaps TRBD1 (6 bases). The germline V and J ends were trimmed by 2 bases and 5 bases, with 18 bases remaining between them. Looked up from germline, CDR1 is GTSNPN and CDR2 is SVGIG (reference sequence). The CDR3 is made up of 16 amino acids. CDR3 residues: CAWSIYTGDKNEKLFF. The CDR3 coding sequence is TGTGCCTGGAGTATATACACGGGGGACAAGAATGAAAAACTGTTTTTT.